The next 17 T cell receptor beta chains were all read from a single sample in a study of T cell changes during pregnancy in multiple sclerosis. Profiling relied on immunoSEQ multiplex PCR, and the TCRdb table lists in-frame clones only, not all of them. The data show tens of thousands of clones, about 96% seen once. The sequences come from CD8+ T cells from peripheral blood mononuclear cells, collected after pregnancy. Every receptor here comes from a female donor with multiple sclerosis, enrolled in a pregnancy study.

This chain connects TRBV28 to TRBJ2-1; 14 nucleotides match TRBD2. Trimming took 5 bases from V and 9 from J; bases not matched to a gene: 12. Per germline, CDR1 MDHEN and CDR2 SYDVKM. CDR3 length: 17 amino acids. CDR3 loop: CASSPPRGTSGSGEQFF. The CDR3 DNA reads as TGTGCCAGCAGTCCCCCGAGGGGGACTAGCGGGAGTGGTGAGCAGTTCTTC.

This clone has only one observation. The chain is built from TRBV9 and TRBJ2-7, with 8 bases lining up with TRBD1. Germline CDR1 SGDLS, CDR2 YYNGEE. V shed 0 bases and J 7 bases; nucleotides not matched to a gene: 9. This CDR3 is 15 amino acids long. CDR3 sequence (DNA): TGTGCCAGCAGCGTAGAGGGACAGGCTACCGGGGAGCAGTACTTC. Its protein product is CASSVEGQATGEQYF.

V and J are TRBV2 and TRBJ2-7; 10 bases map to TRBD2. This CDR3 region has 15 residues. V shed 6 bases and J 7 bases; nucleotides not matched to a gene: 12. From germline, CDR1 is SNHLY and CDR2 FYNNEI. The CDR3 nucleotides are TGTGCCAGCAGACCTCAGACTAGCGGGTGGGGGGAGCAGTACTTC. Translating it yields CASRPQTSGWGEQYF.

The gene calls are TRBV14 and TRBJ1-1; tentatively, D is TRBD1 (6 bases). CDR1 and CDR2 from the germline V gene are SGHDN and FVKESK. V was pared by 4 bases and J by 7 bases, with 16 bases between. This CDR3 is 14 amino acids long. The CDR3 reads CASSRRTGKFEAFF. The DNA of the CDR3 is TGTGCCAGCAGCCGTAGAACAGGGAAGTTTGAAGCTTTCTTT.

The V call is TRBV4-2, the J call TRBJ1-1, with D maybe TRBD1 (6 bases). Trimming shortened V by 1 base and J by 0 bases, and 15 bases separated the two germline ends. Germline CDR1 and CDR2: LGHNA and YNFKEQ. The CDR3 extends over 17 amino acids. The CDR3: CASSQAGVGGMNTEAFF. CDR3 DNA: TGTGCCAGCAGCCAAGCAGGGGTCGGGGGGATGAACACTGAAGCTTTCTTT.

The genes are TRBV6-1 and TRBJ2-7, with 8 bases lining up with TRBD1. The CDR3 covers 14 residues. The germline V gene encodes CDR1 MNHNS and CDR2 SASEGT. The ends lost 3 bases at V and 2 bases at J; junction bases unmatched: 3. CDR3 in DNA: TGTGCCAGCAGTGAGACAGGGGTGGCCTACGAGCAGTACTTC. It translates to CASSETGVAYEQYF.

The chain links TRBV5-6 to TRBJ2-5, with 12 bases that match TRBD2. The end of the DNA fits TRBJ2-7 better, so the J call may be wrong. Germline CDR1 SGHDT, CDR2 YYEEEE. This CDR3 contains 18 residues. Here the CDR3 DNA reads TGTGCCAGCAGCATCGGTCCCACAACTAGCGGGAGGTTCACCGAGCAGTACTTC. It yields the protein CASSIGPTTSGRFTEQYF.

The gene calls are TRBV5-4 and TRBJ2-1, with 8 bases identical to TRBD1. Germline lookup yields CDR1 SGHNT and CDR2 YYREEE (reference sequence). Trimming took 0 bases from V and 7 from J; bases not matched to a gene: 9. The CDR3 has 16 amino acids. The CDR3 nucleotides read TGTGCCAGCAGCTTGGGGGACAGGTTGTTGTGGAATGAGCAGTTCTTC. Amino acid sequence: CASSLGDRLLWNEQFF.

This chain joins TRBV4-1 and TRBJ2-7; D is possibly TRBD1 (6 bases). V shed 4 bases and J shed 2 bases, with 12 bases lying between them. CDR3 size: 14 residues. CDR1 and CDR2 (germline): MGHRA, YSYEKL. The CDR3 protein is CASSPSSGAYEQYF. For the CDR3, the DNA is TGCGCCAGCAGCCCATCCTCAGGGGCCTACGAGCAGTACTTC.

The V call is TRBV6-5, the J call TRBJ1-2; no clear D gene. This CDR3 is built from 14 residues. Germline-derived CDR1 and CDR2 are MNHEY and SVGAGI. The V gene lost 6 bases and the J gene lost 3 bases, with 14 bases spanning the gap. This chain's CDR3 is CASSPDSWDYGYTF. In DNA, the CDR3 is TGTGCCAGCAGCCCGGACTCTTGGGACTATGGCTACACCTTC.

The chain has TRBV5-6 and TRBJ1-1, with 7 positions matching TRBD1. The CDR3 covers 16 residues. The V segment lost 0 bases and the J segment 1 base; nucleotides outside the gene matches: 6. Germline V gene data show CDR1 as SGHDT and CDR2 as YYEEEE. The CDR3 sequence: CASSLVGGRWNTEAFF. The CDR3, as DNA: TGTGCCAGCAGCTTGGTAGGGGGCAGGTGGAACACTGAAGCTTTCTTT.

The chain links TRBV14 to TRBJ2-7, with TRBD2 matching over 7 bases. With 5 bases clipped from V and 6 bases from J, the junction kept 7 bases outside the gene matches. Germline V gene data show CDR1 as SGHDN and CDR2 as FVKESK. The CDR3 spans 13 residues. The CDR3 protein is CASSLTSSGEQYF. CDR3 DNA: TGTGCCAGCAGCTTGACTAGCTCCGGCGAGCAGTACTTC. The entire variable domain, with the rest obtained from reference TRBV14 and TRBJ2-7, is as follows: EAGVTQFPSHSVIEKGQTVTLRCDPISGHDNLYWYRRVMGKEIKFLLHFVKESKQDESGMPNNRFLAERTGGTYSTLKVQPAELEDSGVYFCASSLTSSGEQYFGPGTRLTVT.

The chain recombines TRBV28 with TRBJ1-5; no clear D gene. The germline CDR1 and CDR2 sequences are MDHEN and SYDVKM. This CDR3 is 16 amino acids long. Trimming shortened V by 5 bases and J by 1 base, and 15 bases separated the two germline ends. The CDR3 DNA follows: TGTGCCAGCAGTCCAAGCTTTCGAGGAAGCAATCAGCCCCAGCATTTT. Translating gives CASSPSFRGSNQPQHF.

This clone was seen a single time. The V gene is TRBV27, the J gene TRBJ2-7; 12 bases match TRBD2. This CDR3 is built from 16 residues. Germline CDR1 and CDR2: MNHEY and SMNVEV (reference sequence). J was trimmed by 2 bases and V by 8 bases; bases with no gene match: 10. The CDR3 nucleotides read TGTGCCAGCGGCGGGGGACTAGCGGGCAATACCTACGAGCAGTACTTC. Translating it yields CASGGGLAGNTYEQYF.

The chain recombines TRBV28 with TRBJ1-4; no clear D. This CDR3 spans 16 amino acids. V lost 2 bases, J lost 5 bases, and 15 bases lay in between. Germline V lookup: CDR1 MDHEN, CDR2 SYDVKM. CDR3 in amino acids: CASSLHRGSPNEKLFF. In nucleotides, the CDR3 is TGTGCCAGCAGTTTACATCGAGGCAGTCCGAATGAAAAACTGTTTTTT.

Only one count was recorded for this clone. The chain couples TRBV27 to TRBJ2-1; a possible D gene is TRBD1 (7 bases). This CDR3 contains 19 residues. Germline assignment: CDR1 MNHEY and CDR2 SMNVEV (reference sequence). V lost 1 base to trimming and J lost 6 bases, with 25 bases between them. CDR3 protein: CASSLFSTGRGRLPNEQFF. The DNA for the CDR3 is TGTGCCAGCAGTTTATTTTCGACAGGGCGGGGTCGTCTGCCCAATGAGCAGTTCTTC.

The chain is built from TRBV11-2 and TRBJ2-7; 7 nucleotides agree with TRBD2. With V trimmed by 5 bases and J by 2 bases, 3 bases remained unmatched. The V gene's germline CDR1 is SGHAT and CDR2 FQNNGV. The CDR3 contains 13 residues. CDR3 nucleotides: TGTGCCAGCAGCCCGGGACTACCCTACGAGCAGTACTTC. It encodes CASSPGLPYEQYF.